This TCR beta chain appears in the sequencing data of a study of blood T cell repertoires in COVID-19 (dated by TCRdb to the early 2020s). Concerning the study at large: The collaborator samples originated in the United States, Italy and Spain and spanned the acute and convalescent phases of COVID-19. The material from the prospective study consisted of cDNA or gDNA derived from T cells, B-cell-depleted T cells, or PBMCs. Deeply sampled blood TCRbeta repertoires from subjects exposed to, actively infected with, or recovered from COVID-19 were included in the dataset. A freely available public database, intended as a resource for researchers studying the immune response to SARS-CoV-2, is where the repertoires were released. Samples came from the ongoing ImmuneRACE study (first 160 participants) plus 1,254 subjects from 6 global collaborators. A de-identified subject ID, COVID-19 status, age in years and sex were almost always included in the sample metadata. HLA class I and class II types, where available, came from metadata supplied by the sample provider rather than from assay-based typing.

There are 15 amino acids in the CDR3, from cysteine to phenylalanine inclusive. Of the read, only the CDR3 DNA is kept; its 45 bases are in frame from base 1. Via the germline V gene (reference sequence), CDR1 is PRHDT and CDR2 FYEKMQ. V is pared back by 5 bases and J by 4 bases, with 16 bases lying between the germline termini. Points on this clone: What this receptor recognizes is not known. Base-call qualities are not available, and no considerably larger clone is one nucleotide away.

The immunoSEQ Assay, a bias-controlled multiplex PCR, was used to amplify TCRbeta CDR3 regions from genomic DNA. In the source study's methods: The number of nucleated cells in each sample was estimated by amplification of reference gene primers within the assay. Sequence reads were collapsed and filtered to measure the absolute abundance of every unique TCRbeta CDR3 rearrangement. For each sample, productive Simpson clonality was calculated as the square root of Simpson's diversity index over productive rearrangements. Imported from immuneACCESS, the table was reduced by TCRdb to in-frame sequences with V and J called. These copies leave out some clones; in studies compared against another copy, an unresolved V gene accounts for under half, and the cause of the remainder is not known. V, J and clone size are those of that table, while D and trimming were read from the DNA. This sample gives 250,000 to 300,000 clones in total; approximately 84% of them show up just once. The ten largest clonotypes hold approximately 6.6% of the sample.

Participants in the prospective study were enrolled through a virtual design, were aged roughly 18 to 100 years, and lived in about two dozen United States geographic areas. In the prospective study, participants were assigned to cohorts based on the clinical history participants reported in a screening survey and a study questionnaire. Exposed participants had been in contact, within 2 weeks of entering the study, with a person who had a PCR-confirmed or clinician-diagnosed case of COVID-19. In the prospective study, whole blood, serum and a nasopharyngeal or oropharyngeal swab were collected from each participant by mobile phlebotomists. Additional blood draws and questionnaires over an approximately two-month period could optionally be provided by prospective study participants. Prospective study blood samples were shipped either frozen or at room temperature before DNA extraction. The study at large found these results: The amount of clinical and demographic metadata varied by source and participant and was provided uncurated.

Sequencing used PBMCs or T cells enriched from blood (not recorded which). The chain uses TRBV13 and TRBJ2-3; TRBD2 is a possible D gene, resting on 5 matching bases. The source of this sequence is a woman aged 45-65 years who had been exposed to COVID-19. In nucleotides, the sequence is TGTGCCAGCAGCCCCCCGGGGAGCGTCCCAGATACGCAGTATTTT. The encoded protein is CASSPPGSVPDTQYF.